This TCR beta chain stems from a study of beta chain features in type 1 diabetes. The isolated RNA, all of it, was reverse transcribed, so expressed TCRB transcripts were what got sequenced. Using immunoSEQ multiplex PCR, the repertoire was profiled, and TCRdb retains in-frame clones only, with some absent. This sample yields under 150,000 clones, of which 9% are seen a single time; roughly 0.75% belongs to the top ten. Whole-study findings and limits: TCRB CDR3s were moderately but significantly shorter in Type 1 diabetes patients in all four CD4+ subsets.

This clone was counted between two and nine times. Antigen specificity is unknown. This CDR3 spans 15 amino acids. V was pared by 1 base and J by 0 bases, with 9 bases between. Germline CDR1 reads SGDLS; CDR2 reads YYNGEE. The material sequenced was central memory CD4+ T cells from blood. The sequence was collected from a man in his thirties or forties with type 1 diabetes. The chain employs TRBV9 and TRBJ2-3; D gene ambiguous. For the CDR3, the DNA is TGTGCCAGCAGCGTATTTGGAGTTAGCACAGATACGCAGTATTTT. It encodes CASSVFGVSTDTQYF.